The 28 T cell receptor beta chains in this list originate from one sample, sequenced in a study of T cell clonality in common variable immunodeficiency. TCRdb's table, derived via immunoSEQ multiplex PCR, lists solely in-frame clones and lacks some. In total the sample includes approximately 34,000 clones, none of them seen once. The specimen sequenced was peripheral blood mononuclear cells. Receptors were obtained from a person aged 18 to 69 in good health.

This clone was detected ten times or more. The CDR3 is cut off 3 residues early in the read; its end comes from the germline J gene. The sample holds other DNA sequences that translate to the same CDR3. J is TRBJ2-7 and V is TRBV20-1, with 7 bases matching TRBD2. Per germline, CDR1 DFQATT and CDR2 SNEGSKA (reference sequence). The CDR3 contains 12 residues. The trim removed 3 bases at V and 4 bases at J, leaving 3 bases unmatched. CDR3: CSARLAEYEQYF. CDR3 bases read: TGCAGTGCTAGGCTAGCGGAGTACGAG.

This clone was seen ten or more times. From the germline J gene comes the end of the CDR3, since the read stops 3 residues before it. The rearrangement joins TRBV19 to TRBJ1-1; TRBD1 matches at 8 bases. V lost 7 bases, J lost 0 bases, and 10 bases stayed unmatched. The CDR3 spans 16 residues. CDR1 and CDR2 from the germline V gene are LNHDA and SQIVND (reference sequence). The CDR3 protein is CASTQGAGGMNTEAFF. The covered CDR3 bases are TGTGCCAGTACCCAGGGGGCAGGGGGTATGAACACTGAA.

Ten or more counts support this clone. The covered CDR3 bases are TGTGCCAGTAGTATCGGGGGGTACAATGAG. It codes for CASSIGGYNE. In full, the CDR3 reads CASSIGGYNEQFF. V is TRBV19 and J is TRBJ2-1; 7 nucleotides line up with TRBD2. The read terminates 3 residues ahead of where the CDR3 ends, so the germline J gene completes it. This CDR3 comprises 13 residues. V gave up 3 bases and J gave up 4 bases; unmatched junction bases: 0. Germline V gene data show CDR1 as LNHDA and CDR2 as SQIVND (reference sequence).

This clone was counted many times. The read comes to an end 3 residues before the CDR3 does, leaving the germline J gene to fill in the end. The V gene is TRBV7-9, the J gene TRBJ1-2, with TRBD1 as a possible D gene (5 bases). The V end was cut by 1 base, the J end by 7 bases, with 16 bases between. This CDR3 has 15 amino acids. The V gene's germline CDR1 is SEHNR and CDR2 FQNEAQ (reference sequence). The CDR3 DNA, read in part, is TGTGCCAGCAGCTTAGGGGTGAGGGGAACCGGTGGC. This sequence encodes CASSLGVRGTGG. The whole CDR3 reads CASSLGVRGTGGYTF.

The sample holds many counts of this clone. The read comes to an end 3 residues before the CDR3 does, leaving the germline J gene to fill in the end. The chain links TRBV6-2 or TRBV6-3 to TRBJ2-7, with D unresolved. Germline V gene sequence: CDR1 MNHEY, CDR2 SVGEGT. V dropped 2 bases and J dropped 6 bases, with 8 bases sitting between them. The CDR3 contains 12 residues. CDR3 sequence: CASSYLISEQYF. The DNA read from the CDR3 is TGTGCCAGCAGTTACCTGATCAGCGAG.

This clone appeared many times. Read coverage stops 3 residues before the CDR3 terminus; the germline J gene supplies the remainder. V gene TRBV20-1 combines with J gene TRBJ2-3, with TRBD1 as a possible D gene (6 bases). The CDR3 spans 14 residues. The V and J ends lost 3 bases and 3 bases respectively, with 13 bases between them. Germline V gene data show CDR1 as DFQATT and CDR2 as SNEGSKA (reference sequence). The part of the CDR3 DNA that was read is TGCAGTGCTAGTAATCGGCAGGGGACAGATACG. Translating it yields CSASNRQGTDT. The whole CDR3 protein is CSASNRQGTDTQYF.

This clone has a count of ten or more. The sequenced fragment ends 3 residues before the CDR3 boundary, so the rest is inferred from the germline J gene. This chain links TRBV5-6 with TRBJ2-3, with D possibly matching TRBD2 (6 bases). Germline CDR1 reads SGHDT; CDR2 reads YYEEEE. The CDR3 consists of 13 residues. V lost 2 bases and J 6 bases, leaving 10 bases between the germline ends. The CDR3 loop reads CASSLRGTDTQYF. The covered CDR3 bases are TGTGCCAGCAGCTTACGGGGGACCGATACG. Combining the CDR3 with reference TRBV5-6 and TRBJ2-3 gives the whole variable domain DAGVTQSPTHLIKTRGQQVTLRCSPKSGHDTVSWYQQALGQGPQFIFQYYEEEERQRGNFPDRFSGHQFPNYSSELNVNALLLGDSALYLCASSLRGTDTQYFGPGTRLTVL.

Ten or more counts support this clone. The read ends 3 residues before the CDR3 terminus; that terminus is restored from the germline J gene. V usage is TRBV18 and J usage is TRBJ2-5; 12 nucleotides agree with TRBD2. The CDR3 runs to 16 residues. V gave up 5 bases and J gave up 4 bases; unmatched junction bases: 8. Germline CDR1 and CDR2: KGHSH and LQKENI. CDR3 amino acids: CASSSKLAGGLETQYF. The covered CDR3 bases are TGTGCCAGCTCATCTAAACTAGCGGGGGGACTAGAGACC.

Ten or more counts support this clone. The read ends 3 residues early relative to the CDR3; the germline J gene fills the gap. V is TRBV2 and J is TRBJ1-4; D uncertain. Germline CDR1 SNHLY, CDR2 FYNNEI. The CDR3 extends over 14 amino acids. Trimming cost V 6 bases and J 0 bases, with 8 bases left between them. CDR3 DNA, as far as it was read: TGTGCCAGCAGCCAGGCTACAACTAATGAAAAA. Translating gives CASSQATTNEK. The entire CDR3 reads CASSQATTNEKLFF.

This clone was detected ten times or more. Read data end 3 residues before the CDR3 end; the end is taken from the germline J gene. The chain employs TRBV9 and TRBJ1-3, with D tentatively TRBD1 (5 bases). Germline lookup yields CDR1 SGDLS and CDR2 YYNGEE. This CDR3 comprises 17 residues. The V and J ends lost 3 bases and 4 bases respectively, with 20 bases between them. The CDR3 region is CASSEPLDRGDGNTIYF. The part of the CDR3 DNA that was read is TGTGCCAGCAGCGAACCCCTCGACCGGGGGGACGGAAACACC.

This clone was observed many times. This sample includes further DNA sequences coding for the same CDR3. The part of the CDR3 DNA that was read is TGTGCCAGCAGCCCCGCAGAAGGAGAGACC. Translated: CASSPAEGET. The full CDR3 protein reads CASSPAEGETQYF. The V and J genes are TRBV12-3 or TRBV12-4 and TRBJ2-5, with D unclear. The CDR3 end is not reached by the read, which stops 3 residues before it; the germline J gene fills it in. The CDR3 length is 13 residues. V was clipped by 6 bases and J by 4 bases, with 12 bases between them.

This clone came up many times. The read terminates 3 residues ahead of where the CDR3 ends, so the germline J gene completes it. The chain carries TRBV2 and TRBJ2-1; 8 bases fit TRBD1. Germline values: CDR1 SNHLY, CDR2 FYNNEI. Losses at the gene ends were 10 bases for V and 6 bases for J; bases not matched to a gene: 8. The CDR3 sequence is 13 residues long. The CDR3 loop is CATRQGPGNEQFF. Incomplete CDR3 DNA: TGTGCCACTCGACAGGGGCCGGGCAATGAG.

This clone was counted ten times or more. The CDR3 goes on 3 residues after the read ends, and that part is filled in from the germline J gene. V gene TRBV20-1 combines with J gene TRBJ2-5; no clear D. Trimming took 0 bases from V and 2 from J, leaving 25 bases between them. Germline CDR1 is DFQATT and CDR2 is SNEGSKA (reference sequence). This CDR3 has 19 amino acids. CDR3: CSARDLRRPSVILQETQYF. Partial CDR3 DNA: TGCAGTGCTAGAGATCTCCGCCGTCCCTCTGTCATCCTACAAGAGACC.

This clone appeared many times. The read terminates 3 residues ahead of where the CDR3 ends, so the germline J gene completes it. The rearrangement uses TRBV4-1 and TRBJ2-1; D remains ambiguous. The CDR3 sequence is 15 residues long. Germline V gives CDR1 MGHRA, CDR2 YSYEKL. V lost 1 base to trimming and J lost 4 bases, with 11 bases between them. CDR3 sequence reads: CASSQAWADYNEQFF. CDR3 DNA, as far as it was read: TGCGCCAGCAGCCAAGCTTGGGCAGATTACAATGAG.

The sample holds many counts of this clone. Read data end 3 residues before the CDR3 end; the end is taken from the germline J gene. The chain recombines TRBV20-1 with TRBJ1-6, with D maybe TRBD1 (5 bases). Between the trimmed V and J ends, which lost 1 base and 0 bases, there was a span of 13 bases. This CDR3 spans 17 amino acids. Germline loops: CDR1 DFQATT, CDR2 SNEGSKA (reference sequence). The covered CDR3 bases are TGCAGTGCTAGAGTCAACCGACAGAGCTCCTATAATTCACCC. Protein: CSARVNRQSSYNSP. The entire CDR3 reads CSARVNRQSSYNSPLHF.

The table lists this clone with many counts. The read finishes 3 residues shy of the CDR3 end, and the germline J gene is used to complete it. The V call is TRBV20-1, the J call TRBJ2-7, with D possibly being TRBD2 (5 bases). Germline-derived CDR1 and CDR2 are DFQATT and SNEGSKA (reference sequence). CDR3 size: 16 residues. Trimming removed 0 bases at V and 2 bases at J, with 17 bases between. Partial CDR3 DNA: TGCAGTGCTAGAGATTTCGAGAGGGCCTCCGCCTACGAG. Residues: CSARDFERASAYE. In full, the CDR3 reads CSARDFERASAYEQYF.

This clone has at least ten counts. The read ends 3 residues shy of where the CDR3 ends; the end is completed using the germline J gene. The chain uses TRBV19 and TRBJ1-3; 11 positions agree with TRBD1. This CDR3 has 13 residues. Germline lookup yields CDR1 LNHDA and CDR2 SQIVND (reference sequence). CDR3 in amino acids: CASSTDRGRGIYF. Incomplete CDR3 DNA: TGTGCCAGTAGTACGGACAGGGGGCGCGGC.

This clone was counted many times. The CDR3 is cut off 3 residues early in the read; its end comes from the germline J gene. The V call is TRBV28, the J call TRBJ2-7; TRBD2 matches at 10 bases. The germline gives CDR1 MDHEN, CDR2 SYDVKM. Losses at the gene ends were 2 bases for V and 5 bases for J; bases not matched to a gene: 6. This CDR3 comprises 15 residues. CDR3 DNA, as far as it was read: TGTGCCAGCAGTTTAAGGCTAGCGGGAGCGAACGAG. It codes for CASSLRLAGANE. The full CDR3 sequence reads CASSLRLAGANEQYF.

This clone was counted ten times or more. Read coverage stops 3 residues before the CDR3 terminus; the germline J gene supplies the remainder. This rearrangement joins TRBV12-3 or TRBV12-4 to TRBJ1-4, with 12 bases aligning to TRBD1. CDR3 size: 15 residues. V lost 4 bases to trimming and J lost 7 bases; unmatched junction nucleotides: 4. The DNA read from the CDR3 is TGTGCCAGCAGTTCCGGGACAGGGGGCCTTGAAAAA. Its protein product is CASSSGTGGLEK. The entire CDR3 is CASSSGTGGLEKLFF.

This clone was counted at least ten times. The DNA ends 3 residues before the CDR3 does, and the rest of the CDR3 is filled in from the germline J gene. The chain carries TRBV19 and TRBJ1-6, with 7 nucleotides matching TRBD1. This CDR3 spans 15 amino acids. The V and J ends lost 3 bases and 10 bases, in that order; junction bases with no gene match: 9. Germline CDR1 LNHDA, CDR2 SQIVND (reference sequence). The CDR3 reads CASSISTGLGSPLHF. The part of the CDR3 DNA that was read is TGTGCCAGTAGTATTTCGACAGGGTTGGGCTCACCC.

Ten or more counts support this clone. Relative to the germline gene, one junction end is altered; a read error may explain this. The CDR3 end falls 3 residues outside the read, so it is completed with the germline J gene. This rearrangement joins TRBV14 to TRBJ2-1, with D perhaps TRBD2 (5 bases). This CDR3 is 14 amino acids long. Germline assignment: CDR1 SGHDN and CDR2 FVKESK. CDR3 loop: CPSSRKRNYNEQFF. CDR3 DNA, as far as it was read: TGTCCCAGCAGCCGCAAGCGGAATTACAATGAG.

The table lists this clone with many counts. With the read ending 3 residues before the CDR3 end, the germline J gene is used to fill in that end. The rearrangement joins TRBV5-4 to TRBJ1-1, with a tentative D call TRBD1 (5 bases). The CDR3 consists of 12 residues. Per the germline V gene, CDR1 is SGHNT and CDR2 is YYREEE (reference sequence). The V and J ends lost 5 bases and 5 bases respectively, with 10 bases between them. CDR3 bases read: TGTGCCAGCAGTGGGGCGAGGACTGAA. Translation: CASSGARTE. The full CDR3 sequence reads CASSGARTEAFF. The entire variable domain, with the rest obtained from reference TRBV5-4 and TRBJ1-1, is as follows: ETGVTQSPTHLIKTRGQQVTLRCSSQSGHNTVSWYQQALGQGPQFIFQYYREEENGRGNFPPRFSGLQFPNYSSELNVNALELDDSALYLCASSGARTEAFFGQGTRLTVV.

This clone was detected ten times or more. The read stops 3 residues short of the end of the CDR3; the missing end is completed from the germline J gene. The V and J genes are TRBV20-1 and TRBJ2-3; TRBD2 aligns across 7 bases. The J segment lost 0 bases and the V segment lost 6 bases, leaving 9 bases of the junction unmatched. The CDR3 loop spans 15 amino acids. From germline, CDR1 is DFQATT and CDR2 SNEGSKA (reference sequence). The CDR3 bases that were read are TGCAGTGCAATAAACCGAGCGGGAAGCACAGATACG. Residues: CSAINRAGSTDT. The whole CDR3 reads CSAINRAGSTDTQYF.

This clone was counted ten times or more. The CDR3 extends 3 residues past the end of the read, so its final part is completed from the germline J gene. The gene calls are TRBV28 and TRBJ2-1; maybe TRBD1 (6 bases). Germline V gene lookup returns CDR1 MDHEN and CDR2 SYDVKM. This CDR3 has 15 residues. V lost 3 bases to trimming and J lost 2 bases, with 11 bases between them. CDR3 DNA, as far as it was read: TGTGCCAGCAGTTTGTACAGGGAACCCTACAATGAG. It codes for CASSLYREPYNE. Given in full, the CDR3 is CASSLYREPYNEQFF.

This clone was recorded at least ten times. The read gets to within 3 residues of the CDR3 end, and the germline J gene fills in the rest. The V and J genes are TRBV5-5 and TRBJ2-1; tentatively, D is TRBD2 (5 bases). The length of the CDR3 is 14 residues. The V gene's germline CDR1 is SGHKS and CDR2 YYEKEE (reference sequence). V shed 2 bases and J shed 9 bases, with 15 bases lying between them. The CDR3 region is CASSFGVAPSEQFF. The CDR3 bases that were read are TGTGCCAGCAGCTTCGGGGTAGCTCCCAGTGAG.

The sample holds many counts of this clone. This chain's CDR3 is CASSSVALRRGGYTF. CDR3 bases read: TGTGCCAGCAGCTCCGTAGCCCTTCGCCGCGGGGGC. V and J are TRBV7-2 and TRBJ1-2, with D unclear. The read halts 3 residues ahead of the CDR3 end, with the missing end drawn from the germline J gene. This CDR3 spans 15 amino acids. Germline loops: CDR1 SGHTA, CDR2 FQGNSA.

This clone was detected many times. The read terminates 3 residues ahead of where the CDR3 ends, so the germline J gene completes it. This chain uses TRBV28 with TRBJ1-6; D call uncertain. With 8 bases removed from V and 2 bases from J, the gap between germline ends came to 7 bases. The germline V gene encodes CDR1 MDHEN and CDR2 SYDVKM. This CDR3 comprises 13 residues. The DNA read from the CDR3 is TGTGCCAGCTCTAGAACCTATAATTCACCC. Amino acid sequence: CASSRTYNSP. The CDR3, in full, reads CASSRTYNSPLHF.

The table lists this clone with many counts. The CDR3 sequence: CASSRTGSLSGNTIYF. The CDR3 bases that were read are TGTGCCAGCTCACGAACCGGGAGCCTCTCAGGGAACACC. The rearrangement uses TRBV18 and TRBJ1-3, with TRBD1 as a possible D gene (5 bases). The read halts 3 residues ahead of the CDR3 end, with the missing end drawn from the germline J gene. The germline V and J ends were trimmed by 4 bases and 7 bases, with 20 bases remaining between them. The CDR3 is 16 residues long. The germline V gene encodes CDR1 KGHSH and CDR2 LQKENI.